This T cell receptor beta chain was sequenced during a study of blood T cells in healthy people across ages. Whole-study findings and limits: Donor CMV infection status was unknown, possibly confounding age-related changes in expanded clonotypes.

The CDR3 is 14 residues long. Germline V CDR1 and CDR2: SEHNR, FQNEAQ (reference sequence). V lost 4 bases and J lost 4, with 14 bases in between. This clonotype was seen at least ten times. Its antigen is still unknown. Combining a sample-barcoded 5' primer with a J-beta primer mix, a second PCR ran for about 7 to 12 cycles. TCRdb recomputed calls from the 5' RACE reads with MiXCR, one row per CDR3 protein. The table has roughly 1,800,000 distinct CDR3 sequences, roughly 50% seen once; the top ten hold roughly 2%. Sequencing was performed on blood. The TCR comes from a woman aged 40 to 49 in good health. The chain has TRBV7-9 and TRBJ2-7; maybe TRBD2 (6 bases). CDR3 protein: CASSYPGSSYEQYF. The CDR3, as DNA: TGTGCCAGCAGCTATCCCGGGAGCTCATACGAGCAGTACTTC. Full variable domain (remainder filled in from reference TRBV7-9 and TRBJ2-7): DTGVSQNPRHKITKRGQNVTFRCDPISEHNRLYWYRQTLGQGPEFLTYFQNEAQLEKSRLLSDRFSAERPKGSFSTLEIQRTEQGDSAMYLCASSYPGSSYEQYFGPGTRLTVT.